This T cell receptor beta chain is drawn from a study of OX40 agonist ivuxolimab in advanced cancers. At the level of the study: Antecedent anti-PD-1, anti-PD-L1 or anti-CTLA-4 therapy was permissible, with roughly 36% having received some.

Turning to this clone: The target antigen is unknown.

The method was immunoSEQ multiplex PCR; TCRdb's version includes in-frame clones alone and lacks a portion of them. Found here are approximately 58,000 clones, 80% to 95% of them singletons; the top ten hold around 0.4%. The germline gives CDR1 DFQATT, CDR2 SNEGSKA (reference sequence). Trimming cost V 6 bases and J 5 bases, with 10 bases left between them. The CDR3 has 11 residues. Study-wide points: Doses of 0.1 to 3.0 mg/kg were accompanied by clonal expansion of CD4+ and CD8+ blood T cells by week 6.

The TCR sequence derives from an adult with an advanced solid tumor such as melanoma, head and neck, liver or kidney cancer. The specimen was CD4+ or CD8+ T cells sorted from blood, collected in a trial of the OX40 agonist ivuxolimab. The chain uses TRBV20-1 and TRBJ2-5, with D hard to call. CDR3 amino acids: CSADIGETQYF. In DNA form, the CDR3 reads TGCAGTGCCGATATAGGGGAGACCCAGTACTTC.